The next 18 T cell receptor beta chains were all read from a single sample in a study of CD8+ T cells in alopecia areata. RNA was isolated and reverse transcribed to cDNA, the sequencing template. Assay used: immunoSEQ multiplex PCR; TCRdb lists only in-frame clones, some missing. Of 150,000 to 200,000 clones in the sample, around 60% are singletons; the top ten hold 14%. The treatment here: oral pan-JAK inhibitor, 5-10 mg twice daily. Here the sequenced sample was CD4+ T cells sorted from blood, taken at week 24, from a patient treated with tofacitinib. These receptors originate from a human donor with alopecia areata.

The chain joins TRBV29-1 to TRBJ1-1, with D possibly matching TRBD1 (6 bases). The CDR3 is 16 residues long. Trimming cost V 4 bases and J 3 bases, with 21 bases left between them. Germline V gives CDR1 SQVTM, CDR2 ANQGSEA. CDR3 in DNA: TGCAGCGTTGGTCATCCCGAGCGGGGGACACACACTGAAGCTTTCTTT. This translates into CSVGHPERGTHTEAFF.

Worth noting for this clone: The sample carries other DNA sequences with the same CDR3. V and J are TRBV4-1 and TRBJ1-2; D possibly corresponds to TRBD1 (5 bases). V shed 4 bases and J shed 1 base, with 7 bases lying between them. CDR1 and CDR2 from the germline V gene are MGHRA and YSYEKL. This CDR3 spans 13 amino acids. The CDR3: CASSPQGNYGYTF. CDR3 nucleotides: TGCGCCAGCAGCCCCCAGGGTAACTATGGCTACACCTTC.

This chain links TRBV2 with TRBJ1-1, with D uncertain. The germline V gene has CDR1 SNHLY and CDR2 FYNNEI. The CDR3 extends over 13 amino acids. The V and J ends lost 6 bases and 1 base respectively, with 9 bases between them. The CDR3 reads CASSATRNTEAFF. DNA of the CDR3: TGTGCCAGCAGCGCCACACGGAACACTGAAGCTTTCTTT.

This chain's CDR3 is CASTILASGGYGYTF. The CDR3 bases are TGTGCCAGCACAATCCTGGCCTCCGGGGGTTATGGCTACACCTTC. The chain carries TRBV6-5 and TRBJ1-2; D is possibly TRBD1 (5 bases). V shed 7 bases and J shed 5 bases, with 20 bases lying between them. Germline values: CDR1 MNHEY, CDR2 SVGAGI. This CDR3 has 15 amino acids.

The CDR3 protein is CASHRDALGTQYF. As DNA, the CDR3 is TGTGCCAGCCACCGGGACGCCTTGGGTACGCAGTATTTT. This chain joins TRBV11-3 and TRBJ2-3, with D possibly being TRBD1 or TRBD2 (5 bases each). The germline gives CDR1 SGHNT, CDR2 YENEEA. The V end lost 8 bases, the J end lost 8 bases, and 17 bases lay between the germline ends. The length of the CDR3 is 13 residues.

The rearrangement uses TRBV9 and TRBJ2-5; the D call may be TRBD1 or TRBD2 (5 bases each). The CDR3 loop spans 15 amino acids. CDR1 SGDLS and CDR2 YYNGEE come from the germline V gene. Trimming removed 0 bases at V and 1 base at J, with 10 bases between. CDR3 coding DNA: TGTGCCAGCAGCGTAGCGGCAGGGACCCAAGAGACCCAGTACTTC. It specifies CASSVAAGTQETQYF.

The CDR3 DNA sequence: TGTGCCAGTAGTCCCGGACAGGTCACAGATACGCAGTATTTT. Its protein product is CASSPGQVTDTQYF. V usage is TRBV19 and J usage is TRBJ2-3, with 7 positions matching TRBD1. Germline loops: CDR1 LNHDA, CDR2 SQIVND (reference sequence). V lost 5 bases to trimming and J lost 2 bases; unmatched junction nucleotides: 4. The CDR3 sequence is 14 residues long.

The chain combines TRBV2 with TRBJ2-5; no reliable D call. This CDR3 contains 12 residues. V lost 3 bases and J lost 4, with 6 bases in between. Germline CDR1 is SNHLY and CDR2 is FYNNEI. The CDR3 nucleotides are TGTGCCAGCAGTGAGGCAACAGAGACCCAGTACTTC. Its protein product is CASSEATETQYF.

CDR3 DNA: TGTGCCAGCAGCTTAGGACGGATTAACTATGGCTACACCTTC. It encodes CASSLGRINYGYTF. The rearrangement uses TRBV7-2 and TRBJ1-2; D gene ambiguous. There are 14 residues in the CDR3. Trimming stripped 1 base from V and 1 base from J, with 7 bases between. Germline loops: CDR1 SGHTA, CDR2 FQGNSA.

In this sample, this clone turned up a few times. The chain recombines TRBV6-5 with TRBJ2-5; 9 bases agree with TRBD1. Germline trimming cut 6 bases from V and 2 bases from J; bases unmatched to any gene: 10. In germline, CDR1 is MNHEY, CDR2 SVGAGI. This CDR3 region has 16 residues. This CDR3 reads CASSYGGTGRQETQYF. DNA of the CDR3: TGTGCCAGCAGCTACGGAGGGACAGGGAGGCAAGAGACCCAGTACTTC.

This chain links TRBV29-1 with TRBJ1-2; 9 bases are a match to TRBD1. CDR1 SQVTM and CDR2 ANQGSEA come from the germline V gene. The V segment lost 0 bases and the J segment 10 bases; nucleotides outside the gene matches: 6. CDR3 size: 13 residues. The CDR3 spells CSVEEGQGIVYTF. The CDR3 DNA reads as TGCAGCGTTGAAGAGGGACAGGGAATTGTCTACACCTTC.

The chain carries TRBV7-9 and TRBJ1-5; a weak D match, TRBD1 (5 bases). V shed 4 bases and J shed 8 bases, with 15 bases lying between them. The germline V gene has CDR1 SEHNR and CDR2 FQNEAQ (reference sequence). The length of the CDR3 is 14 residues. The CDR3 DNA sequence: TGTGCCAGCAGCTCCGGAGGGGCTAGGGAGCCCCAGCATTTT. Protein: CASSSGGAREPQHF.

About this clone itself: At one of its ends the junction is not consistent with the germline gene, which may arise from a read error. The rearrangement uses TRBV6-1 and TRBJ2-2, with D possibly being TRBD1 or TRBD2 (5 bases each). This CDR3 is built from 16 residues. CDR1 is MNHNS, CDR2 SASEGT, per germline. CDR3 DNA sequence: TGTGCCACCAGTGACCCCGGGACGGGCACCACCGGGGAGCTGTTTTTT. Protein sequence: CATSDPGTGTTGELFF.

This chain links TRBV29-1 with TRBJ2-7; TRBD1 matches at 8 bases. Germline values: CDR1 SQVTM, CDR2 ANQGSEA. The CDR3 extends over 12 amino acids. V was clipped by 7 bases and J by 4 bases; unmatched bases: 6. The CDR3 region is CSAGQGIYEQYF. For the CDR3, the DNA is TGCAGCGCTGGACAGGGAATATACGAGCAGTACTTC.

This clone was observed a handful of times. The V and J genes are TRBV10-3 and TRBJ2-5, with 7 bases that match TRBD2. Germline CDR1 and CDR2: ENHRY and SYGVKD. V shed 4 bases, J shed 5 bases, and the junction held 7 bases outside the gene matches. The length of the CDR3 is 14 residues. This chain's CDR3 is CAISAGGIWETQYF. The CDR3 coding sequence is TGTGCCATCAGTGCCGGGGGGATTTGGGAGACCCAGTACTTC.

This clone has a handful of counts. This rearrangement joins TRBV15 to TRBJ1-2; maybe TRBD1 (5 bases). The CDR3 sequence is 15 residues long. Germline V CDR1 and CDR2: LNHNV, YYDKDF (reference sequence). V lost 1 base and J lost 5, with 14 bases in between. The CDR3 DNA reads as TGTGCCACCAGCAGAGGAAGCAGGGTAGGGTATGGCTACACCTTC. It encodes CATSRGSRVGYGYTF. The full variable domain, its missing parts supplied by reference TRBV15 and TRBJ1-2, is DAMVIQNPRYQVTQFGKPVTLSCSQTLNHNVMYWYQQKSSQAPKLLFHYYDKDFNNEADTPDNFQSRRPNTSFCFLDIRSPGLGDTAMYLCATSRGSRVGYGYTFGSGTRLTVV.

J is TRBJ2-2 and V is TRBV7-3; 9 nucleotides agree with TRBD2. Germline V gene sequence: CDR1 SGHTA, CDR2 FQGTGA. There are 16 residues in the CDR3. J lost 5 bases, V lost 0 bases, and 4 bases had no gene match. The CDR3 loop is CASSLTSGGRTGELFF. CDR3 sequence (DNA): TGTGCCAGCAGCTTAACTAGCGGGGGAAGAACCGGGGAGCTGTTTTTT.

The V and J genes are TRBV7-9 and TRBJ2-7; no clear D. V dropped 4 bases and J dropped 7 bases, with 11 bases sitting between them. The CDR3 is made up of 12 amino acids. CDR1 and CDR2 (germline): SEHNR, FQNEAQ (reference sequence). CDR3 residues: CASSYASGEQYF. The CDR3 region has the DNA TGTGCCAGCAGCTACGCCTCCGGGGAGCAGTACTTC.